Listed here are 21 T cell receptor beta chains from one sample, sequenced in a study of blood T cell repertoires in COVID-19. Sequencing was performed with immunoSEQ multiplex PCR; in TCRdb, only in-frame clones are kept and a portion is missing. The sample lists about 180,000 clones; roughly 90% were seen once. Sample: PBMCs or T cells enriched from blood (not recorded which). These receptor sequences come from a human donor with acute COVID-19. The donor label of this sample is uncertain.

The chain uses TRBV4-1 and TRBJ1-6; no reliable D call. Trimming stripped 10 bases from V and 4 bases from J, with 20 bases between. From germline, CDR1 is MGHRA and CDR2 YSYEKL. The CDR3 consists of 16 residues. CDR3 region: CATRPQATLYNSPLHF. CDR3 sequence (DNA): TGCGCCACAAGGCCCCAGGCGACCTTGTATAATTCACCCCTCCACTTT.

This clone was seen a single time. The chain carries TRBV6-6 and TRBJ1-2; D is unresolved. The V gene lost 7 bases and the J gene lost 4 bases, with 22 bases spanning the gap. Looked up from germline, CDR1 is MNHNY and CDR2 is SVGAGI (reference sequence). This CDR3 comprises 16 residues. The CDR3 sequence is CASTQKGQQNRYGYTF. CDR3 DNA sequence: TGTGCCAGCACCCAAAAAGGTCAACAGAATCGCTATGGCTACACCTTC.

The chain recombines TRBV4-1 with TRBJ1-1; D is possibly TRBD1 (6 bases). The V end lost 0 bases, the J end lost 2 bases, and 22 bases lay between the germline ends. Germline-derived CDR1 and CDR2 are MGHRA and YSYEKL. This CDR3 contains 19 residues. The DNA for the CDR3 is TGCGCCAGCAGCCAAGAGGGTGGCGGCCCCGGGACATCCAACACTGAAGCTTTCTTT. It codes for CASSQEGGGPGTSNTEAFF.

The rearrangement uses TRBV13 and TRBJ1-4; 7 bases are a match to TRBD1. V lost 4 bases and J lost 6; bases outside the gene matches: 2. The length of the CDR3 is 13 residues. The germline CDR1 and CDR2 sequences are PRHDT and FYEKMQ (reference sequence). The CDR3 protein is CASSSRGHEKLFF. CDR3 coding DNA: TGTGCCAGCAGCTCAAGGGGGCATGAAAAACTGTTTTTT.

This clone was seen just once. The chain uses TRBV30 and TRBJ1-2; 11 bases agree with TRBD1. Looked up from germline, CDR1 is GTSNPN and CDR2 is SVGIG (reference sequence). With 5 bases clipped from V and 4 bases from J, the junction kept 6 bases outside the gene matches. The CDR3 contains 14 residues. The CDR3 sequence: CAWEGGTGGYGYTF. CDR3 bases: TGTGCCTGGGAGGGAGGGACAGGGGGCTATGGCTACACCTTC. Looking up the rest from reference TRBV30 and TRBJ1-2 gives the full variable domain: SQTIHQWPATLVQPVGSPLSLECTVEGTSNPNLYWYRQAAGRGLQLLFYSVGIGQISSEVPQNLSASRPQDRQFILSSKKLLLSDSGFYLCAWEGGTGGYGYTFGSGTRLTVV.

J is TRBJ1-2 and V is TRBV5-1; a possible D gene is TRBD1 (5 bases). There are 13 residues in the CDR3. Germline lookup yields CDR1 SGHRS and CDR2 YFSETQ. Trimming removed 0 bases from V and 7 bases from J, with 10 bases in between. The CDR3 bases are TGCGCCAGCAGCTTGGAGACGGACACTGGCTACACCTTC. Translating it yields CASSLETDTGYTF.

The chain joins TRBV7-2 to TRBJ1-5; no reliable D call. Trimming pared 2 bases from V and 5 bases from J, leaving 19 bases between. This CDR3 is built from 17 residues. Per germline, CDR1 SGHTA and CDR2 FQGNSA. The CDR3 region has the DNA TGTGCCAGCAGCTTATTCACAGCCCGGCTCAACGATCAGCCCCAGCATTTT. Protein: CASSLFTARLNDQPQHF.

This chain uses TRBV3-1 (or the pseudogene TRBV3-2) with TRBJ2-3; the D gene is possibly TRBD1 (6 bases). CDR3 length: 16 residues. V lost 0 bases, J lost 4 bases, and 14 bases lay in between. From germline, CDR1 is LGHDT and CDR2 YNNKEL (reference sequence). CDR3 coding DNA: TGTGCCAGCAGCCAAGATTCAGGGGTCTTAGCAGATACGCAGTATTTT. Its protein product is CASSQDSGVLADTQYF.

The count of this clone is one. The genes are TRBV2 and TRBJ1-1, with no clear D. CDR1 is SNHLY and CDR2 is FYNNEI in the germline V gene. V gave up 1 base and J gave up 0 bases, with 15 bases separating them. This CDR3 has 17 residues. CDR3 bases: TGTGCCAGCAGTGAAGGTTACGAGGGTAAGATGAACACTGAAGCTTTCTTT. Its protein product is CASSEGYEGKMNTEAFF.

The chain uses TRBV25-1 and TRBJ1-4; 10 bases are a match to TRBD1. Germline CDR1 and CDR2: MGHDK and SYGVNS. The J segment lost 0 bases and the V segment lost 6 bases, leaving 1 base of the junction unmatched. The CDR3 length is 15 residues. The CDR3 DNA reads TGTGCCAGCAGAGGACAGGGGGCAACTAATGAAAAACTGTTTTTT. This gives the protein CASRGQGATNEKLFF.

The chain joins TRBV9 to TRBJ2-7; D might be TRBD1 (7 bases). The CDR3 sequence is 14 residues long. V shed 4 bases and J shed 7 bases, with 18 bases lying between them. Germline V lookup: CDR1 SGDLS, CDR2 YYNGEE. The CDR3 bases are TGTGCCAGCAGCTTACGAGGAGGGGACAGAGAGCAGTACTTC. It yields the protein CASSLRGGDREQYF.

The DNA for the CDR3 is TGTGCCAGCTCACCAAAACAGGGGAGGATCGAAGCTTTCTTT. It codes for CASSPKQGRIEAFF. The J gene is TRBJ1-1, the V gene TRBV18; 7 bases are a match to TRBD1. This CDR3 has 14 amino acids. Per germline, CDR1 KGHSH and CDR2 LQKENI. Trimming removed 2 bases from V and 8 bases from J; junction bases left unmatched: 8. Looking up the rest from reference TRBV18 and TRBJ1-1 gives the full variable domain: NAGVMQNPRHLVRRRGQEARLRCSPMKGHSHVYWYRQLPEEGLKFMVYLQKENIIDESGMPKERFSAEFPKEGPSILRIQQVVRGDSAAYFCASSPKQGRIEAFFGQGTRLTVV.

As concerns this clone: One junction end disagrees with the germline gene, perhaps due to a read error. The V call is TRBV4-1, the J call TRBJ2-2; possible D gene TRBD1, 6 bases. CDR1 is MGHRA, CDR2 YSYEKL, per germline. The CDR3 spans 16 residues. In DNA form, the CDR3 reads TGCGCCAGCAGCCAAGGAGGGGGTGCGAACATCGGGGAGCTGTTTTTT. Its protein is CASSQGGGANIGELFF.

This clone was seen more than once but under ten times. The J gene is TRBJ2-5, the V gene TRBV24-1; D is ambiguous. Trimming shortened V by 4 bases and J by 7 bases, and 6 bases separated the two germline ends. CDR1 is KGHDR, CDR2 SFDVKD, per germline. The CDR3 contains 11 residues. This CDR3 is CATSESGTQYF. The CDR3 coding sequence is TGTGCCACCAGTGAATCGGGGACCCAGTACTTC.

The gene calls are TRBV23-1 and TRBJ1-2, with 10 bases identical to TRBD1. TRBV23-1 falls under the ORF class, with uncertain function. This CDR3 has 21 amino acids. With 8 bases clipped from V and 1 base from J, the junction kept 25 bases outside the gene matches. The CDR3 sequence: CASGRQGAKRIPEGGNYGYTF. CDR3 coding DNA: TGCGCCAGCGGCCGACAGGGGGCGAAGAGGATTCCTGAGGGCGGTAACTATGGCTACACCTTC.

This chain links TRBV5-1 with TRBJ1-6, with D perhaps matching TRBD1 (6 bases). CDR3 length: 16 amino acids. V dropped 0 bases and J dropped 9 bases, with 16 bases sitting between them. Germline V gene sequence: CDR1 SGHRS, CDR2 YFSETQ. CDR3 sequence reads: CASSLAGRGTGSPLHF. The CDR3 DNA sequence: TGCGCCAGCAGCTTGGCTGGCAGGGGTACGGGTTCACCCCTCCACTTT. Variable domain in full (rest from reference TRBV5-1 and TRBJ1-6): KAGVTQTPRYLIKTRGQQVTLSCSPISGHRSVSWYQQTPGQGLQFLFEYFSETQRNKGNFPGRFSGRQFSNSRSEMNVSTLELGDSALYLCASSLAGRGTGSPLHFGNGTRLTVT.

The V call is TRBV4-2, the J call TRBJ1-4, with D perhaps TRBD1 (6 bases). Trimming stripped 0 bases from V and 7 bases from J, with 12 bases between. The CDR3 runs 15 residues. From germline, CDR1 is LGHNA and CDR2 YNFKEQ. CDR3 residues: CASSQDRGRVEKLFF. CDR3 nucleotides: TGTGCCAGCAGCCAAGACAGGGGACGAGTTGAAAAACTGTTTTTT.

This chain joins TRBV28 and TRBJ2-4, with 7 bases identical to TRBD1. The CDR3 runs to 17 residues. V was clipped by 6 bases and J by 6 bases; unmatched bases: 17. The germline V gene encodes CDR1 MDHEN and CDR2 SYDVKM. The CDR3 loop reads CASSDGQAPVIPNIQYF. The DNA for the CDR3 is TGTGCCAGCAGCGACGGACAGGCCCCGGTCATTCCAAACATTCAGTACTTC.

The chain uses TRBV10-3 and TRBJ1-2; 7 bases align to TRBD1. Per the germline V gene, CDR1 is ENHRY and CDR2 is SYGVKD. The CDR3 length is 15 residues. The V gene end was trimmed by 0 bases and the J gene end by 8 bases; junction bases not matched to a gene: 9. In nucleotides, the CDR3 is TGTGCCATCAGTGAGTCGGGGACAGAGGGGATAGGCTACACCTTC. This gives the protein CAISESGTEGIGYTF.

The chain recombines TRBV30 with TRBJ2-7, with 10 nucleotides matching TRBD1. V lost 2 bases and J lost 2; bases outside the gene matches: 3. Germline values: CDR1 GTSNPN, CDR2 SVGIG (reference sequence). This CDR3 is built from 14 residues. In nucleotides, the CDR3 is TGTGCCTGGAGTTACGGGACAGGGGCCTACGAGCAGTACTTC. Its translation: CAWSYGTGAYEQYF.

This chain joins TRBV6-2 or TRBV6-3 and TRBJ2-1, with 9 bases that match TRBD1. The J segment lost 6 bases and the V segment lost 6 bases, leaving 9 bases of the junction unmatched. The CDR3 is 15 amino acids. Germline lookup yields CDR1 MNHEY and CDR2 SVGEGT. The CDR3 coding sequence is TGTGCCAGCAGCCAGCTGACAGGGGGGATCAATGAGCAGTTCTTC. Translating it yields CASSQLTGGINEQFF.